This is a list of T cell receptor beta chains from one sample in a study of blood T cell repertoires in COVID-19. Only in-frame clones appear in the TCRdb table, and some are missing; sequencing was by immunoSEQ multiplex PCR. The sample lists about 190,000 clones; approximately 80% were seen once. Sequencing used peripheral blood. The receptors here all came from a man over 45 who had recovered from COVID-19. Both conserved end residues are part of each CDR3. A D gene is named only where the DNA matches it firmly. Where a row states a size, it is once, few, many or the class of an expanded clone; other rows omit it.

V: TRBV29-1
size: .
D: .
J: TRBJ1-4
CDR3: CSVVLLADPSEKLFF
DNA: TGCAGCGTTGTCCTACTGGCGGATCCCAGTGAAAAACTGTTTTTT

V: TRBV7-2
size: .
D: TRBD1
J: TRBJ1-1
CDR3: CASSTQTGGRGTEAFF
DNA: TGTGCCAGCAGCACGCAAACAGGGGGTAGGGGCACTGAAGCTTTCTTT

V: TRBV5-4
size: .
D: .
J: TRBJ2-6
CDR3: CASSLGSPGANVLTF
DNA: TGTGCCAGCAGCTTGGGGAGTCCCGGGGCCAACGTCCTGACTTTC

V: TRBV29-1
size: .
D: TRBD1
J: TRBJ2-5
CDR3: CSVEGGTGTTGTQYF
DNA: TGCAGCGTTGAAGGAGGGACAGGGACAACCGGGACCCAGTACTTC

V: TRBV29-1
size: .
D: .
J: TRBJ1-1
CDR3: CSVDGGRAEAFF
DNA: TGCAGCGTTGATGGGGGGAGGGCTGAAGCTTTCTTT

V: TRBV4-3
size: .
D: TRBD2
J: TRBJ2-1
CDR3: CASSQEAAAGAKRDEQFF
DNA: TGCGCCAGCAGCCAAGAGGCCGCAGCGGGAGCCAAGCGCGATGAGCAGTTCTTC

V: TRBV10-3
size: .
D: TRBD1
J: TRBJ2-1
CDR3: CAISASGQGINEQFF
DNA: TGTGCCATCAGTGCCTCGGGACAGGGGATAAATGAGCAGTTCTTC

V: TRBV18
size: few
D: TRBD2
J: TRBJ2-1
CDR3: CASSPYAAGGNEQFF
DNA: TGTGCCAGCTCACCATATGCCGCGGGAGGTAATGAGCAGTTCTTC

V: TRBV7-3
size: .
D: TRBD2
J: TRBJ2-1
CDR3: CASSLGLDVTNEQFF
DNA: TGTGCCAGCAGCTTAGGACTAGATGTCACGAATGAGCAGTTCTTC

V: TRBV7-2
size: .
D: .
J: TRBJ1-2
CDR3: CASSIAGAPFGGYTF
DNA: TGTGCCAGCAGCATTGCGGGGGCCCCTTTTGGTGGCTACACCTTC

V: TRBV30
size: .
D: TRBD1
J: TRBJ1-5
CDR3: CAWSVRGRGLGQPQHF
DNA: TGTGCCTGGAGTGTACGGGGCAGGGGGCTTGGTCAGCCCCAGCATTTT

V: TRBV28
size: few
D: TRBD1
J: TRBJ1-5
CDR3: CASNTRQGGNQPQHF
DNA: TGTGCCAGCAACACGAGACAGGGCGGCAATCAGCCCCAGCATTTT

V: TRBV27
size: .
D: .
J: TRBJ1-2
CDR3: CASSLYRVGAYGYTF
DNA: TGTGCCAGCAGTTTATATCGAGTAGGGGCATATGGCTACACCTTC

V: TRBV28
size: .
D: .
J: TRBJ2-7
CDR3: CASSFYRAGDYEQYF
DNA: TGTGCCAGCAGTTTTTACCGGGCGGGCGACTACGAGCAGTACTTC

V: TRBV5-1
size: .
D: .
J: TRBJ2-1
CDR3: CASSLAREKHNEQFF
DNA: TGCGCCAGCAGCTTGGCACGGGAGAAGCACAATGAGCAGTTCTTC

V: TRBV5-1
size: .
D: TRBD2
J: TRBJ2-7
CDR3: CASSFWGLADEQYF
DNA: TGCGCCAGCAGCTTTTGGGGACTAGCGGACGAGCAGTACTTC

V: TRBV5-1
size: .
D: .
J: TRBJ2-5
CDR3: CASSSGGETQYF
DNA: TGCGCCAGCAGCTCCGGCGGGGAGACCCAGTACTTC

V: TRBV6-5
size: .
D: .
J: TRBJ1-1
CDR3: CASKDWGLAEAFF
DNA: TGTGCCAGCAAGGATTGGGGGCTCGCTGAAGCTTTCTTT

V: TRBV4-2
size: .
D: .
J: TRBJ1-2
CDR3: CASSQDWGGSPLWGYTF
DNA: TGTGCCAGCAGCCAAGATTGGGGAGGGAGCCCCCTTTGGGGCTACACCTTC

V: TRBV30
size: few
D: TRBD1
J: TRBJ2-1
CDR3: CAWTRRGLDNEQFF
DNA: TGTGCCTGGACTCGCAGGGGGCTGGACAATGAGCAGTTCTTC

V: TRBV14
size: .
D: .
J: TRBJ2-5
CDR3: CASSQAIETQYF
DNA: TGTGCCAGCAGCCAAGCTATCGAGACCCAGTACTTC

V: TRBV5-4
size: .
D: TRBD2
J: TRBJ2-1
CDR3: CASSPYSSGSWNEQFF
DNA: TGTGCCAGCAGCCCCTACTCTAGCGGGAGCTGGAATGAGCAGTTCTTC

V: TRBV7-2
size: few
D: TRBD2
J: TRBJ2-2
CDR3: CASSSRTASGAPTGELFF
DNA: TGTGCCAGCAGCTCCCGGACGGCGAGCGGGGCCCCGACCGGGGAGCTGTTTTTT

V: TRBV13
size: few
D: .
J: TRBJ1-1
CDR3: CASSLEFESTEAFF
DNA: TGTGCCAGCAGCTTAGAGTTTGAGAGTACTGAAGCTTTCTTT

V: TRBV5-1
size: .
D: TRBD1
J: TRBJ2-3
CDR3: CASSRDRVGVETTDTQYF
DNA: TGCGCCAGCAGCCGGGACAGGGTAGGCGTGGAAACGACAGATACGCAGTATTTT

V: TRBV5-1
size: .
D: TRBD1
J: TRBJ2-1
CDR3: CASSLVTGQAYNEQFF
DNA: TGCGCCAGCAGCTTAGTGACAGGGCAGGCCTACAATGAGCAGTTCTTC

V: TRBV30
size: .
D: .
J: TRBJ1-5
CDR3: CAWSYHGDYQPQHF
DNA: TGTGCCTGGAGCTACCACGGAGATTATCAGCCCCAGCATTTT

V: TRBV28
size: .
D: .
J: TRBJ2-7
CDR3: CASSFWGGEQYF
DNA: TGTGCCAGCAGTTTCTGGGGCGGCGAGCAGTACTTC

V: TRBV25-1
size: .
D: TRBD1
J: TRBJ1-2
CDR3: CASRGQGAGYTF
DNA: TGTGCCAGCAGAGGACAGGGGGCTGGCTACACCTTC

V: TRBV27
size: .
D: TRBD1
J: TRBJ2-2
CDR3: CASSLHNRGRTGELFF
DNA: TGTGCCAGCAGTTTGCACAACAGGGGGCGTACCGGGGAGCTGTTTTTT

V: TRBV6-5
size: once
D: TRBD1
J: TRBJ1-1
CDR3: CASSRQGLGATEAFF
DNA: TGTGCCAGCAGTAGACAGGGCCTCGGGGCCACTGAAGCTTTCTTT

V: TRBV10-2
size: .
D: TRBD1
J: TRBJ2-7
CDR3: CASSTGTGVPEQYF
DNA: TGCGCCAGCAGTACCGGGACAGGGGTGCCCGAGCAGTACTTC

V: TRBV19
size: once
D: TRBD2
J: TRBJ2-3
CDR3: CASRDRGLAGGTSTDTQYF
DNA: TGTGCCAGTAGGGACAGGGGACTAGCGGGAGGGACTAGCACAGATACGCAGTATTTT

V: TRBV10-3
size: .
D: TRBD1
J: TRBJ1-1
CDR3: CAIRGDSLNTEAFF
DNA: TGTGCCATCAGGGGGGACAGTTTGAACACTGAAGCTTTCTTT

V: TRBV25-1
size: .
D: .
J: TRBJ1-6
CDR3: CASSDLSRALHF
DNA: TGTGCCAGCAGTGATCTATCCAGGGCCCTCCACTTT

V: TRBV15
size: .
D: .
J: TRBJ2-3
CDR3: CATSREIGYADTQYF
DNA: TGTGCCACCAGCAGAGAGATCGGGTACGCAGATACGCAGTATTTT

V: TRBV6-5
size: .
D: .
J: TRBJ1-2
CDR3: CASSYSRGNYGYTF
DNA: TGTGCCAGCAGTTACTCTCGCGGGAACTATGGCTACACCTTC

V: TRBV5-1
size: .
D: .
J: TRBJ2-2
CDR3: CASSLAGTPNTGELFF
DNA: TGCGCCAGCAGCTTGGCCGGGACACCCAACACCGGGGAGCTGTTTTTT

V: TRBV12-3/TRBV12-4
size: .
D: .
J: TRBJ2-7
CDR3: CASSLGGSYEQYF
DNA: TGTGCCAGCAGTTTAGGAGGTAGCTACGAGCAGTACTTC

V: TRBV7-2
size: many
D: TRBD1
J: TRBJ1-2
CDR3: CASSPQAGTGDYGYTF
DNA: TGTGCCAGCAGCCCACAAGCCGGGACAGGGGACTATGGCTACACCTTC

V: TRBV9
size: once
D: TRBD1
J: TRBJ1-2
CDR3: CASSAGRDRAYFNYGYTF
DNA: TGTGCCAGCAGCGCAGGCCGGGACAGGGCTTATTTTAACTATGGCTACACCTTC

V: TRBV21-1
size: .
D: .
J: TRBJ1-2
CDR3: CASSIGRAGYGYTF
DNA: TGTGCCAGCAGCATTGGCAGGGCCGGGTATGGCTACACCTTC

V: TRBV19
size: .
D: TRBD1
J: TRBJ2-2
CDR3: CASSIARGNIGELFF
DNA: TGTGCCAGTAGTATAGCCAGGGGGAATATCGGGGAGCTGTTTTTT

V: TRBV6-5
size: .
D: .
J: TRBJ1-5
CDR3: CATTRNSNQPQHF
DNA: TGTGCCACCACAAGAAATAGCAATCAGCCCCAGCATTTT

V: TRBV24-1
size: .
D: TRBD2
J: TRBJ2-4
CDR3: CATSAGGSSAKNIQYF
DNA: TGTGCCACCAGTGCGGGCGGGAGTAGTGCCAAAAACATTCAGTACTTC

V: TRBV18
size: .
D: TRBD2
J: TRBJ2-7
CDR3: CASSLRLAGEVYEQYF
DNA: TGTGCCAGCTCACTAAGACTAGCGGGAGAAGTCTACGAGCAGTACTTC

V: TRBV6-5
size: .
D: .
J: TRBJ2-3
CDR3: CASETGSSTDTQYF
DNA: TGTGCCAGTGAGACAGGTTCTAGCACAGATACGCAGTATTTT

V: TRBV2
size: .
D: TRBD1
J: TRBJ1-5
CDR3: CASRGTGYNQPQHF
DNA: TGTGCCAGCAGGGGGACAGGGTACAATCAGCCCCAGCATTTT

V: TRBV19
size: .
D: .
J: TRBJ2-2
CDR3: CASSISGDYTGELFF
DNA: TGTGCCAGTAGTATCTCCGGGGACTACACCGGGGAGCTGTTTTTT

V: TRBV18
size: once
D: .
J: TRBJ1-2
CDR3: CASSPTPRPESYGYTF
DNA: TGTGCCAGCTCACCAACCCCCAGGCCCGAATCATATGGCTACACCTTC